This T cell receptor beta chain derives from a study of shared clonotypes between healthy human individuals. Study-level points and caveats: Specimens sampled were limited to blood, with tissue repertoires likely differing. The study found about 5.1% of naive CD4 clonotypes shared across several donors.

Memory CD4+ cells were the fraction left after CD45RA+ naive selection. The CDR3 consists of 15 residues. Per the germline V gene, CDR1 is SQVTM and CDR2 is ANQGSEA. V trimming: 1 base; J trimming: 0 bases; junction bases outside the gene matches: 0. The repertoire was sequenced with immunoSEQ multiplex PCR; TCRdb's copy has only in-frame clones and lacks some. Of approximately 1.5 million clones listed, approximately 98.5% are singletons. Worth noting for this clone: The antigen is undetermined.

This clonotype was obtained from a man aged 25-40 years in good health. This rearrangement joins TRBV29-1 to TRBJ2-6, with 7 bases lining up with TRBD1. Sequencing was done on a sample of naive CD4+ T cells sorted from blood. The subset: CD45RA+ positively selected. This CDR3 reads CSVEGQGSGANVLTF. In nucleotides, the CDR3 is TGCAGCGTTGAAGGACAGGGCTCTGGGGCCAACGTCCTGACTTTC.